This T cell receptor beta chain was documented in a study of regulatory T cells in long-lasting Graves disease. A few counts support this clonotype. The CDR3 runs to 13 residues. V was trimmed by 1 base and J by 7 bases, leaving 10 bases between them. Germline loops: CDR1 GTSNPN, CDR2 SVGIG (reference sequence). Arm-PCR with iRepertoire HTBI primers amplified the CDR3 regions for these TCR beta libraries. TCRdb independently ran MiXCR on the multiplex PCR reads; one entry per CDR3 protein. The table includes hundreds of thousands of distinct CDR3 sequences, 15% to 20% detected once. The time point denotes: newly diagnosed GD, antithyroid drugs for less than 3 months. Preparation of the TCR library used RNA extracted from PBMCs. The EDTA tubes were filled with 7 to 9.5 milliliters of drawn peripheral blood. A further study also used this sample, focusing on T cells in Graves' hyperthyroidism and ophthalmopathy. That paper notes: Most thyroid clonotypes expanded above 0.001 appeared in blood too.

This specimen was peripheral blood mononuclear cells (PBMCs), taken at new diagnosis, from a patient treated with antithyroid drugs. The chain recombines TRBV30 with TRBJ1-4; D not certain. The origin of this receptor is a man aged 18 to 30 with Graves disease. The CDR3 sequence is CAWSGSWPEKLFF. DNA for the CDR3: TGTGCCTGGAGTGGATCTTGGCCTGAAAAACTGTTTTTT.